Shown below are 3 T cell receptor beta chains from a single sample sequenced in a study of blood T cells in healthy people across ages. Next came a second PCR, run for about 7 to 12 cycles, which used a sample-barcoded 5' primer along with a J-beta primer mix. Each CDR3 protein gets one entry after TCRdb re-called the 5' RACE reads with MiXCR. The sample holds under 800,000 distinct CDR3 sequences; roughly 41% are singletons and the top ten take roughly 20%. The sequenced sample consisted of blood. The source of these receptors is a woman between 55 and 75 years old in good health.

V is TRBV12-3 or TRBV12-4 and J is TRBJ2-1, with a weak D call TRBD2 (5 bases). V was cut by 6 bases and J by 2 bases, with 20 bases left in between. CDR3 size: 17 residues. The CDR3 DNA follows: TGTGCCAGCAGCGCTCACTCCTCGCGGGCGACCTACAATGAGCAGTTCTTC. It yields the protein CASSAHSSRATYNEQFF.

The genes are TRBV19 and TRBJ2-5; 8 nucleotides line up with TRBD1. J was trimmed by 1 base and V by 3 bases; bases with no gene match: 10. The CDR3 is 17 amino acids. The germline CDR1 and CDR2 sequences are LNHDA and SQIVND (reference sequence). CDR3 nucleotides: TGTGCCAGTAGTATCTCCGGTCGAACAGGGGGCCAAGAGACCCAGTACTTC. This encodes CASSISGRTGGQETQYF.

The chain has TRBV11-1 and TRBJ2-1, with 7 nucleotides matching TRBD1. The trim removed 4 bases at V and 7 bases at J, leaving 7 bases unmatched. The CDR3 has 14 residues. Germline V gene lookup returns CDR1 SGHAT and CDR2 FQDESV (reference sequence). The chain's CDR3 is CASSSRTGENEQFF. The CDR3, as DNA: TGTGCCAGCAGCTCGAGGACAGGAGAGAATGAGCAGTTCTTC.